Listed below are T cell receptor beta chains from one sample, sequenced in a study of blood T cells in healthy people across ages. TCRdb called the 5' RACE reads again in MiXCR, with one record for every CDR3 protein. In the table there are about a million distinct CDR3 sequences, just over 50% of which are singletons. Sequenced: blood. These receptors all stem from a woman aged 55-69 years in good health. Each CDR3 is given with its conserved first and last residue. The D gene is left open where the match is weak. Clone size, where shown, is once, few, many, or a class for clones that have expanded.

cdr3_nt: TGTGCCAGCAGCCCGCGACCCACTATGTCCTACGAGCAGTACTTC
cdr3_aa: CASSPRPTMSYEQYF
d_call: .
j_call: TRBJ2-7
cdr3_length: 15
v_call: TRBV11-3
clone_size: .

cdr3_nt: TGCGCCAGCAGCCTCCGCCGGGACAGGCAAAGAAATGAGCAGTTCTTC
cdr3_aa: CASSLRRDRQRNEQFF
d_call: TRBD1
j_call: TRBJ2-1
cdr3_length: 16
v_call: TRBV5-1
clone_size: .

cdr3_nt: TGTGCCAGCAGCTTTTTCACTTTCACAGATACGCAGTATTTT
cdr3_aa: CASSFFTFTDTQYF
d_call: .
j_call: TRBJ2-3
cdr3_length: 14
v_call: TRBV11-2
clone_size: few

cdr3_nt: TGTGCCAGCAGTTTTTGGGGAGAGGCGGGAGGCTACACCTTC
cdr3_aa: CASSFWGEAGGYTF
d_call: .
j_call: TRBJ1-2
cdr3_length: 14
v_call: TRBV27
clone_size: .

cdr3_nt: TGTGCCAGCAGCTTCGTCTTTGGATCTCGGGGCTATAATTCACCCCTCCACTTT
cdr3_aa: CASSFVFGSRGYNSPLHF
d_call: .
j_call: TRBJ1-6
cdr3_length: 18
v_call: TRBV7-2
clone_size: .

cdr3_nt: TGTGCCAGCAGTTTCAGGGGAGGAGGTGAAAAACTGTTTTTT
cdr3_aa: CASSFRGGGEKLFF
d_call: .
j_call: TRBJ1-4
cdr3_length: 14
v_call: TRBV2
clone_size: few

cdr3_nt: TGTGCCAGCAGCCAATCGAAAATCGGGCTGTTTGGTGAGACCCAGTACTTC
cdr3_aa: CASSQSKIGLFGETQYF
d_call: .
j_call: TRBJ2-5
cdr3_length: 17
v_call: TRBV3-1
clone_size: .

cdr3_nt: TGTGCCAGCAGGCCGGGACTAGCCGAGGGTGAGCAGTTCTTC
cdr3_aa: CASRPGLAEGEQFF
d_call: TRBD2
j_call: TRBJ2-1
cdr3_length: 14
v_call: TRBV7-2
clone_size: .

cdr3_nt: TGTGCCAGCAGTTGGGCAGGACCAAAAGAGACCCAGTACTTC
cdr3_aa: CASSWAGPKETQYF
d_call: .
j_call: TRBJ2-5
cdr3_length: 14
v_call: TRBV28
clone_size: few

cdr3_nt: TGTGCCAGCAGCCTGGGGGTACTGGGCGACCAAGAGACCCAGTACTTC
cdr3_aa: CASSLGVLGDQETQYF
d_call: .
j_call: TRBJ2-5
cdr3_length: 16
v_call: TRBV5-5
clone_size: few

cdr3_nt: TGCGCCAGCCAGTCAAGCTCCTACAATGAGCAGTTCTTC
cdr3_aa: CASQSSSYNEQFF
d_call: .
j_call: TRBJ2-1
cdr3_length: 13
v_call: TRBV5-1
clone_size: few

cdr3_nt: TGTGCCAGCAGTGAAGAATATAGCGGGAGGGCCGATGGCAATGAGCAGTTCTTC
cdr3_aa: CASSEEYSGRADGNEQFF
d_call: TRBD2
j_call: TRBJ2-1
cdr3_length: 18
v_call: TRBV25-1
clone_size: .

cdr3_nt: TGCGCCAGCAGCCACCAGGGGGGGGAACTGTTTTTT
cdr3_aa: CASSHQGGELFF
d_call: TRBD1
j_call: TRBJ1-4
cdr3_length: 12
v_call: TRBV4-1
clone_size: .

cdr3_nt: TGTGCCAGCAGTGAAGAGGAGGAGCATCCAGGCACCGGGGAGCTGTTTTTT
cdr3_aa: CASSEEEEHPGTGELFF
d_call: .
j_call: TRBJ2-2
cdr3_length: 17
v_call: TRBV2
clone_size: .

cdr3_nt: TGTGCCAGCAGTTTATCCCTCGGGCACGAGCAGTACTTC
cdr3_aa: CASSLSLGHEQYF
d_call: .
j_call: TRBJ2-7
cdr3_length: 13
v_call: TRBV27
clone_size: .

cdr3_nt: TGTGCCAGCAGTTCTGGACAGTACAATGAAAAACTGTTTTTT
cdr3_aa: CASSSGQYNEKLFF
d_call: .
j_call: TRBJ1-4
cdr3_length: 14
v_call: TRBV28
clone_size: .

cdr3_nt: TGCGCCAGCAGCTTGGAAGCAGGGGGCTCCGGGGAGCTGTTTTTT
cdr3_aa: CASSLEAGGSGELFF
d_call: TRBD1
j_call: TRBJ2-2
cdr3_length: 15
v_call: TRBV5-1
clone_size: .

cdr3_nt: TGTGCCAGCAGCGTCAGGGGGTATCAAGAGACCCAGTACTTC
cdr3_aa: CASSVRGYQETQYF
d_call: TRBD1
j_call: TRBJ2-5
cdr3_length: 14
v_call: TRBV11-2
clone_size: .

cdr3_nt: TGTGCCAGCAGCTACACAGGGTCGGGCGGCTACACCTTC
cdr3_aa: CASSYTGSGGYTF
d_call: .
j_call: TRBJ1-2
cdr3_length: 13
v_call: TRBV14
clone_size: .

cdr3_nt: TGTGCCAGCAGTGAACGAGAGACAGCCGAGCAGTACTTC
cdr3_aa: CASSERETAEQYF
d_call: .
j_call: TRBJ2-7
cdr3_length: 13
v_call: TRBV2
clone_size: .

cdr3_nt: TGTGCCAGCAGCCAAGGAAATAGCGGCACCGGGGAGCTGTTTTTT
cdr3_aa: CASSQGNSGTGELFF
d_call: .
j_call: TRBJ2-2
cdr3_length: 15
v_call: TRBV3-1
clone_size: .

cdr3_nt: TGTGCCAGCAGCTCCTGGGGGACTAGCGGCTACGAGCAGTACTTC
cdr3_aa: CASSSWGTSGYEQYF
d_call: TRBD2
j_call: TRBJ2-7
cdr3_length: 15
v_call: TRBV11-2
clone_size: few

cdr3_nt: TGTGCCAGGACTGTCTACCGGGACAGGGGAGGGGATACGCAGTATTTT
cdr3_aa: CARTVYRDRGGDTQYF
d_call: TRBD1
j_call: TRBJ2-3
cdr3_length: 16
v_call: TRBV2
clone_size: once

cdr3_nt: TGTGCCAGCAGCCCTGCGGAGAGCTACACCTTC
cdr3_aa: CASSPAESYTF
d_call: .
j_call: TRBJ1-2
cdr3_length: 11
v_call: TRBV7-9
clone_size: .

cdr3_nt: TGTGCCAGCAGTTATGCCGGACAAATTAATGGCTACACCTTC
cdr3_aa: CASSYAGQINGYTF
d_call: .
j_call: TRBJ1-2
cdr3_length: 14
v_call: TRBV6-2/TRBV6-3
clone_size: .

cdr3_nt: TGTGCCAGCAGTTTAGACAGATTCCAAGAGACCCAGTACTTC
cdr3_aa: CASSLDRFQETQYF
d_call: .
j_call: TRBJ2-5
cdr3_length: 14
v_call: TRBV27
clone_size: .

cdr3_nt: TGTGCCACCAGTGACCGGATAGGGACTAGCGGGAGTTACTATGAGCAGTTCTTC
cdr3_aa: CATSDRIGTSGSYYEQFF
d_call: TRBD2
j_call: TRBJ2-1
cdr3_length: 18
v_call: TRBV24-1
clone_size: .

cdr3_nt: TGTGCCAGCAGCACTAGCGGGCGGGAGGCCGAAGGCTACGAGCAGTACTTC
cdr3_aa: CASSTSGREAEGYEQYF
d_call: TRBD2
j_call: TRBJ2-7
cdr3_length: 17
v_call: TRBV4-2
clone_size: few

cdr3_nt: TGTGCCAGCAGCTTAGCCGGTCGGCTAGCGGGAGGGCCGATGACAGATACGCAGTATTTT
cdr3_aa: CASSLAGRLAGGPMTDTQYF
d_call: TRBD2
j_call: TRBJ2-3
cdr3_length: 20
v_call: TRBV7-8
clone_size: .

cdr3_nt: TGTGCCAGCCACGTCTTGGGCAGCCACAATGAGCAGTTCTTC
cdr3_aa: CASHVLGSHNEQFF
d_call: .
j_call: TRBJ2-1
cdr3_length: 14
v_call: TRBV27
clone_size: .

cdr3_nt: TGTGCCAGCAGCCGGAAGGACAGGGGGTCGCAGTATTTT
cdr3_aa: CASSRKDRGSQYF
d_call: TRBD1
j_call: TRBJ2-3
cdr3_length: 13
v_call: TRBV6-2/TRBV6-3
clone_size: few

cdr3_nt: TGTGCCAGCAGCTTAGGGGTGTTAGCTCGCACAGATACGCAGTATTTT
cdr3_aa: CASSLGVLARTDTQYF
d_call: .
j_call: TRBJ2-3
cdr3_length: 16
v_call: TRBV11-2
clone_size: .